This passage covers 24 T cell receptor beta chains from one sample sequenced in a study of blood T cell repertoires in COVID-19. The assay was immunoSEQ multiplex PCR, and TCRdb's table has in-frame clones only and misses some. The top ten clones hold 4.9% of a sample with tens of thousands of clones, over 75% of them seen once. The material sequenced was peripheral blood. All receptors come from a woman older than 75 with acute or convalescent COVID-19.

This chain links TRBV21-1 with TRBJ1-2; the table names TRBD1, a call not compared with the DNA. TRBV21-1 is listed as a pseudogene. This CDR3 spans 15 amino acids. The CDR3 sequence: CASSKRSFDSQGYTF. Here the CDR3 DNA reads TGTGCCAGCAGCAAACGGTCCTTTGACAGCCAAGGCTACACCTTC.

The CDR3 region has the DNA TGCGCCAGCAGCCACAGGGTTACTAGCACAGATACGCAGTATTTT. This gives the protein CASSHRVTSTDTQYF. This chain links TRBV4-3 with TRBJ2-3, with D maybe TRBD1 (5 bases). Trimming removed 3 bases from V and 0 bases from J, with 10 bases in between. This CDR3 region has 15 residues. CDR1 and CDR2 from the germline V gene are LGHNA and YSLEER.

This clone was detected once. This chain links TRBV10-2 with TRBJ1-1; 10 positions agree with TRBD1. The trim removed 6 bases at V and 5 bases at J, leaving 12 bases unmatched. Germline CDR1 reads WSHSY; CDR2 reads SAAADI. The CDR3 has 16 amino acids. The DNA for the CDR3 is TGCGCCAGCAGGGGAAGACAGGGGGCTGGTGGTACTGAAGCTTTCTTT. Encoded protein: CASRGRQGAGGTEAFF.

The CDR3 loop is CASSQEAGGAETQYF. In DNA form, the CDR3 reads TGCGCCAGCAGCCAAGAAGCCGGGGGGGCAGAGACCCAGTACTTC. The gene calls are TRBV4-3 and TRBJ2-5; TRBD2 aligns across 8 bases. V lost 0 bases to trimming and J lost 4 bases; unmatched junction nucleotides: 4. The V gene's germline CDR1 is LGHNA and CDR2 YSLEER. The CDR3 sequence is 15 residues long.

As for this clone: Germline and junction disagree at one end, which may indicate a read error. This chain links TRBV7-7 with TRBJ1-1; D unresolved. Germline V CDR1 and CDR2: SSHAT, FNYEAQ (reference sequence). The CDR3 extends over 13 amino acids. CDR3 nucleotide sequence: TGTGCTAGCAGCCCAGACTTGAACACTGAAGCTTTCTTT. Its translation: CASSPDLNTEAFF.

CDR3 amino acids: CASSLESTEAFF. The CDR3 region has the DNA TGTGCCAGCAGCTTAGAGAGCACTGAAGCTTTCTTT. The V call is TRBV7-8, the J call TRBJ1-1, with unresolved D. Germline V gene sequence: CDR1 SGHVS, CDR2 FQNEAQ. This CDR3 is built from 12 residues. Trimming shortened V by 1 base and J by 4 bases, and 4 bases separated the two germline ends.

The chain is built from TRBV6-5 and TRBJ1-2; 7 bases fit TRBD1. The germline CDR1 and CDR2 sequences are MNHEY and SVGAGI. V shed 6 bases, J shed 7 bases, and the junction held 11 bases outside the gene matches. This CDR3 is 14 amino acids long. The CDR3 sequence: CASSYDGTEVGYTF. CDR3 in DNA: TGTGCCAGCAGCTACGATGGGACAGAGGTTGGCTACACCTTC.

This clone was detected once. The chain combines TRBV19 with TRBJ2-7; 8 bases agree with TRBD2. With 6 bases clipped from V and 6 bases from J, the junction kept 13 bases outside the gene matches. CDR3 size: 15 residues. Germline V lookup: CDR1 LNHDA, CDR2 SQIVND (reference sequence). CDR3 sequence (DNA): TGTGCCAGTAGCATCCTGGGAGCGGGAGAAGGCGAGCAGTACTTC. Its protein is CASSILGAGEGEQYF.

The J gene is TRBJ1-2, the V gene TRBV2, with D possibly being TRBD1 (6 bases). V lost 8 bases and J lost 5, with 18 bases in between. In germline, CDR1 is SNHLY, CDR2 FYNNEI. The CDR3 runs to 14 residues. The CDR3 loop reads CASAEDRGGYGYTF. The CDR3 DNA follows: TGTGCCAGCGCAGAGGACAGAGGAGGATATGGCTACACCTTC. Full variable domain (rest looked up from reference TRBV2 and TRBJ1-2): EPEVTQTPSHQVTQMGQEVILRCVPISNHLYFYWYRQILGQKVEFLVSFYNNEISEKSEIFDDQFSVERPDGSNFTLKIRSTKLEDSAMYFCASAEDRGGYGYTFGSGTRLTVV.

This CDR3 is CSVVWSYHMNTEAFF. The CDR3, as DNA: TGCAGCGTTGTTTGGTCGTACCACATGAACACTGAAGCTTTCTTT. The rearrangement uses TRBV29-1 and TRBJ1-1; D is ambiguous. This CDR3 has 15 amino acids. V lost 4 bases and J lost 0, with 15 bases in between. In germline, CDR1 is SQVTM, CDR2 ANQGSEA.

This chain links TRBV19 with TRBJ1-1; D is possibly TRBD1 (6 bases). Germline-derived CDR1 and CDR2 are LNHDA and SQIVND (reference sequence). The CDR3 is 13 amino acids. Trimming removed 8 bases at V and 6 bases at J, with 16 bases between. The CDR3, as DNA: TGTGCCAGTGGCCCGACAGGCCGGGCTGAAGCTTTCTTT. It translates to CASGPTGRAEAFF.

CDR3 in DNA: TGTGCCAGCAGGGGTCAGGGGGCCGGGGAGCTGTTTTTT. Protein product: CASRGQGAGELFF. The V call is TRBV2, the J call TRBJ2-2; 7 bases align to TRBD1. Germline CDR1 reads SNHLY; CDR2 reads FYNNEI. V trimming: 6 bases; J trimming: 6 bases; junction bases outside the gene matches: 4. CDR3 length equals 13 residues.

The CDR3 reads CASSRITPGQGIETQYF. The CDR3 DNA reads as TGTGCCAGTAGCCGAATTACGCCGGGACAGGGAATTGAGACCCAGTACTTC. This chain connects TRBV19 to TRBJ2-5; TRBD1 matches at 9 bases. The CDR3 extends over 17 amino acids. The V and J ends lost 6 bases and 5 bases, in that order; junction bases with no gene match: 16. CDR1 LNHDA and CDR2 SQIVND come from the germline V gene (reference sequence).

This clone appeared once. V is TRBV6-5 and J is TRBJ1-5; 10 bases line up with TRBD1. This CDR3 has 15 amino acids. The junction had 6 bases not matched to a gene; V was cut back by 6 bases and J by 4 bases. From germline, CDR1 is MNHEY and CDR2 SVGAGI. The CDR3 DNA reads as TGTGCCAGCAGAAAGACAGGGGGCAGGAATCAGCCCCAGCATTTT. Translated: CASRKTGGRNQPQHF.

The chain carries TRBV30 and TRBJ1-5; 7 bases match TRBD1. This CDR3 spans 15 amino acids. Trimming took 2 bases from V and 5 from J; bases not matched to a gene: 9. The germline V gene encodes CDR1 GTSNPN and CDR2 SVGIG (reference sequence). The DNA for the CDR3 is TGTGCCTGGAGTTTAGGGGGGACAGCCGATCAGCCCCAGCATTTT. Its protein is CAWSLGGTADQPQHF.

The chain recombines TRBV10-3 with TRBJ2-7, with TRBD2 as a possible D gene (5 bases). Germline CDR1 ENHRY, CDR2 SYGVKD. Between the trimmed V and J ends, which lost 10 bases and 6 bases, there was a span of 19 bases. This CDR3 is built from 13 residues. CDR3 region: CATGLDGPGEQYF. CDR3 coding DNA: TGTGCCACCGGACTGGACGGGCCTGGCGAGCAGTACTTC.

This clone was detected a few times. This rearrangement joins TRBV19 to TRBJ1-1; maybe TRBD1 (6 bases). Germline CDR1 LNHDA, CDR2 SQIVND (reference sequence). Deletions cut 5 bases from V and 0 bases from J, with 10 bases between. The CDR3 covers 14 residues. The CDR3 bases are TGTGCCAGTAGTGTGACAGGCATGAACACTGAAGCTTTCTTT. Its translation is CASSVTGMNTEAFF.

The J gene is TRBJ2-1, the V gene TRBV7-8, with TRBD2 matching over 12 bases. The CDR3 length is 15 residues. CDR1 SGHVS and CDR2 FQNEAQ come from the germline V gene. The V and J ends lost 7 bases and 6 bases, in that order; junction bases with no gene match: 7. This chain's CDR3 is CASTFLAGGSNEQFF. The CDR3 coding sequence is TGTGCCAGCACCTTTCTAGCGGGAGGGAGCAATGAGCAGTTCTTC.

This clone was recorded only once. The rearrangement links TRBV15 to TRBJ2-1; 8 positions match TRBD2. Germline values: CDR1 LNHNV, CDR2 YYDKDF (reference sequence). The V segment lost 5 bases and the J segment 3 bases; nucleotides outside the gene matches: 9. The CDR3 is made up of 16 amino acids. CDR3 in amino acids: CATSGGLAGFYNEQFF. The CDR3 coding sequence is TGTGCCACCAGCGGCGGCCTAGCGGGCTTCTACAATGAGCAGTTCTTC.

V gene TRBV27 combines with J gene TRBJ2-3, with 10 bases matching TRBD2. The CDR3 runs to 15 residues. V was clipped by 5 bases and J by 2 bases; unmatched bases: 4. In germline, CDR1 is MNHEY, CDR2 SMNVEV (reference sequence). CDR3 in amino acids: CASSPGLAVTDTQYF. CDR3 DNA sequence: TGTGCCAGCAGTCCCGGACTAGCGGTCACAGATACGCAGTATTTT.

This chain uses TRBV21-1 with TRBJ1-4. TRBV21-1 is a recognized pseudogene. This CDR3 region has 16 residues. The CDR3 region is CASSKTGTATNEKLFF. CDR3 nucleotides: TGTGCCAGCAGCAAAACTGGGACTGCAACTAATGAAAAACTGTTTTTT.

The chain is built from TRBV3-1 (or the pseudogene TRBV3-2) and TRBJ1-2; weak D call: TRBD1 (6 bases). From germline, CDR1 is LGHDT and CDR2 YNNKEL (reference sequence). CDR3 length: 13 residues. V lost 7 bases and J 4 bases, leaving 13 bases between the germline ends. CDR3 in amino acids: CASTGQRLYGYTF. The DNA of the CDR3 is TGTGCCAGCACCGGACAGCGACTCTATGGCTACACCTTC.

Only a few counts were recorded for this clone. The CDR3 bases are TGCGCCAGCAGCCAAGAGACAGGGCCTAACTATGGCTACACCTTC. It encodes CASSQETGPNYGYTF. The V gene is TRBV4-1, the J gene TRBJ1-2; TRBD1 aligns across 7 bases. The trim removed 0 bases at V and 0 bases at J, leaving 1 base unmatched. The CDR3 spans 15 residues. CDR1 and CDR2 (germline): MGHRA, YSYEKL.

The gene calls are TRBV7-9 and TRBJ2-1, with D perhaps matching TRBD1 (6 bases). Germline loops: CDR1 SEHNR, CDR2 FQNEAQ (reference sequence). The CDR3 consists of 14 residues. The V end was cut by 5 bases, the J end by 5 bases, with 13 bases between. The DNA of the CDR3 is TGTGCCAGCAGCCGAGAAGGGGGAAACAATGAGCAGTTCTTC. Its protein product is CASSREGGNNEQFF. Supplemented by reference TRBV7-9 and TRBJ2-1, the full variable domain reads DTGVSQNPRHKITKRGQNVTFRCDPISEHNRLYWYRQTLGQGPEFLTYFQNEAQLEKSRLLSDRFSAERPKGSFSTLEIQRTEQGDSAMYLCASSREGGNNEQFFGPGTRLTVL.